The clone carrying this T cell receptor (beta chain) showed up just a few times. Its antigen remains unknown. The source of the sample is a study of T cell repertoires in cytomegalovirus infection. Background on the study: CMV infection and matching HLA type were both indicated by public TCR beta signatures. The study's findings and limits: Across the ex vivo response, the dominant clonotypes were HLA-C-restricted CMV-specific TCR beta clonotypes.

V trimming: 2 bases; J trimming: 0 bases; junction bases outside the gene matches: 13. Germline CDR1 and CDR2: MNHEY and SVGEGT. This CDR3 comprises 21 residues. Via MiXCR, TCRdb re-called the reads, giving one row per CDR3 protein. Here the sample spans tens of thousands of distinct CDR3 sequences, around 49% being singletons. The receptor was derived from a human donor in good health (CMV status not recorded). Some clones in this sample may be carry-over from other donors' samples. The starting material was CD8+ T cells from cultured PBMCs, obtained from culture after CMV antigen stimulation. The chain combines TRBV6-2 or TRBV6-3 with TRBJ2-1; 13 nucleotides match TRBD2. The CDR3 protein is CASSYPAETSGRTLSYNEQFF. CDR3 nucleotides: TGTGCCAGCAGTTACCCGGCGGAGACTAGCGGGAGGACCCTCTCCTACAATGAGCAGTTCTTC.